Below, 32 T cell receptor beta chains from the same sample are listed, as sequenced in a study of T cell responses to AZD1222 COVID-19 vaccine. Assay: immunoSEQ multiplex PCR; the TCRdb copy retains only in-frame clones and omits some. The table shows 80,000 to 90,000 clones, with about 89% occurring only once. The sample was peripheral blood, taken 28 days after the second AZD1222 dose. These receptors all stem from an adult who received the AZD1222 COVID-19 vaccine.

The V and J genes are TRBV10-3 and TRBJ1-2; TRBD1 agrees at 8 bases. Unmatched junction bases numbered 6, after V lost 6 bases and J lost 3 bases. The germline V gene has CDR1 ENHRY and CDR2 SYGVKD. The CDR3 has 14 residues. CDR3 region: CAISRQGRDYGYTF. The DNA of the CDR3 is TGTGCCATCAGCAGACAGGGGAGAGACTATGGCTACACCTTC.

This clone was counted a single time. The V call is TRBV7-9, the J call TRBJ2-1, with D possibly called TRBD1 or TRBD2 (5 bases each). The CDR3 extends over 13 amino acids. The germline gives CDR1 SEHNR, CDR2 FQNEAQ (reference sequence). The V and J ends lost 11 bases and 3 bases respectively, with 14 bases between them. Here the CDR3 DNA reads TGTGCCTCCTTGAGGGGTGGCTACAATGAGCAGTTCTTC. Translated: CASLRGGYNEQFF.

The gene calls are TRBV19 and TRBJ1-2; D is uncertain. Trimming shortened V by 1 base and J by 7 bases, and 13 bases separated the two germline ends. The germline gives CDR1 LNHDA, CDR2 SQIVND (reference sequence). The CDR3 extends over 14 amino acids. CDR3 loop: CASSIVEGGPGYTF. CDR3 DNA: TGTGCCAGTAGTATAGTGGAGGGAGGCCCTGGCTACACCTTC.

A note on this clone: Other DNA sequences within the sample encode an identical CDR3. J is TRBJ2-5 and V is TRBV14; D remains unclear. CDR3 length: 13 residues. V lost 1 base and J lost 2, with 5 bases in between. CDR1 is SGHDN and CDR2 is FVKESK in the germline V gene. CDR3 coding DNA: TGTGCCAGCAGCCAAGCCCCACAAGAGACCCAGTACTTC. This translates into CASSQAPQETQYF.

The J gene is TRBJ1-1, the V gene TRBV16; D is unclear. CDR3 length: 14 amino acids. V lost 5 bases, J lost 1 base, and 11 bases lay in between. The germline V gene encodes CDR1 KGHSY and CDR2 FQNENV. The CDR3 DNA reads TGTGCCAGCAGCAAGAGAAATTCGAACACTGAAGCTTTCTTT. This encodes CASSKRNSNTEAFF.

In DNA form, the CDR3 reads TGCGCCAGCAGCTCCCTAGCGGGGGAAGAGACCCAGTACTTC. Its protein is CASSSLAGEETQYF. The rearrangement links TRBV5-1 to TRBJ2-5; TRBD2 agrees at 10 bases. Germline V lookup: CDR1 SGHRS, CDR2 YFSETQ. V lost 3 bases, J lost 3 bases, and 2 bases stayed unmatched. This CDR3 is 14 amino acids long.

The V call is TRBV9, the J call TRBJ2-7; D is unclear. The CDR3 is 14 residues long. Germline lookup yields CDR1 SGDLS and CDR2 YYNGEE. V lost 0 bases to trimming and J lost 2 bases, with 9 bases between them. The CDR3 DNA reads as TGTGCCAGCAGCGTAGGACCTACCCCCTACGAGCAGTACTTC. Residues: CASSVGPTPYEQYF. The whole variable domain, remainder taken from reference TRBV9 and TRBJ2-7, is DSGVTQTPKHLITATGQRVTLRCSPRSGDLSVYWYQQSLDQGLQFLIQYYNGEERAKGNILERFSAQQFPDLHSELNLSSLELGDSALYFCASSVGPTPYEQYFGPGTRLTVT.

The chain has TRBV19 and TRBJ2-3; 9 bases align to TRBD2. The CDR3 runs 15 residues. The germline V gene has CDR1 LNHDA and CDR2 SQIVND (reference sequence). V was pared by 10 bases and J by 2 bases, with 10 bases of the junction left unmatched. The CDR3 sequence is CATSPLAGPTDTQYF. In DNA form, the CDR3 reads TGTGCCACCTCCCCCCTAGCGGGGCCCACAGATACGCAGTATTTT.

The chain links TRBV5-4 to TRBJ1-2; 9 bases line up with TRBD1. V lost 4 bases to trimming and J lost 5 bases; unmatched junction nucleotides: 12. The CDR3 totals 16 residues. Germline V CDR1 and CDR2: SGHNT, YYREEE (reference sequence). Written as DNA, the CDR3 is TGTGCCAGCAGCCAATGGAGGACAGGGGAAGGATATGGCTACACCTTC. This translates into CASSQWRTGEGYGYTF.

CDR3 region: CASSSSYEQYF. CDR3 in DNA: TGTGCCAGCAGCTCCAGCTACGAGCAGTACTTC. The chain links TRBV5-6 to TRBJ2-7; D remains unclear. V was trimmed by 3 bases and J by 3 bases, leaving 4 bases between them. The length of the CDR3 is 11 residues. CDR1 is SGHDT, CDR2 YYEEEE, per germline.

Written as DNA, the CDR3 is TGTGCCAGCAGTGAAGCGGCGGCGAAAAGCACAGATACGCAGTATTTT. It translates to CASSEAAAKSTDTQYF. This chain joins TRBV6-1 and TRBJ2-3, with unresolved D. Trimming left V 0 bases short and J 0 bases short, with 10 bases between. The CDR3 has 16 amino acids. CDR1 is MNHNS, CDR2 SASEGT, per germline.

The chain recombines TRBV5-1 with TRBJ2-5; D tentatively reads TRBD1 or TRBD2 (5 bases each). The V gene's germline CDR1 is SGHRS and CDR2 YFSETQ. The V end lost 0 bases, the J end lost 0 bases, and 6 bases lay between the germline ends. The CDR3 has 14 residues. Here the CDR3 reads CASSLGGNQETQYF. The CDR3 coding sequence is TGCGCCAGCAGCTTGGGGGGGAACCAAGAGACCCAGTACTTC.

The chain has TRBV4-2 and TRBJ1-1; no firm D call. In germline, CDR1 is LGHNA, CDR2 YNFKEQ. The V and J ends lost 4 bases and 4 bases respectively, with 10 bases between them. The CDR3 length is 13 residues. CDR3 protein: CASSRYGSTEAFF. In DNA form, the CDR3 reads TGTGCCAGCAGCCGGTACGGTTCCACTGAAGCTTTCTTT.

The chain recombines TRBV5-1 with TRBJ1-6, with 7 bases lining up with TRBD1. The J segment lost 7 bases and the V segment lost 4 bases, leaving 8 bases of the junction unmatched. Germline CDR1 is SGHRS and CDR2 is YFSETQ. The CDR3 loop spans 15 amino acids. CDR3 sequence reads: CASSPRQGKNSPLHF. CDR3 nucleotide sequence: TGCGCCAGCAGCCCGCGACAGGGAAAAAATTCACCCCTCCACTTT.

The chain's CDR3 is CAIWTAYGYTF. CDR3 DNA sequence: TGTGCCATCTGGACGGCCTATGGCTACACCTTC. The chain is built from TRBV6-5 and TRBJ1-2; D gene unclear. Germline V lookup: CDR1 MNHEY, CDR2 SVGAGI. The CDR3 spans 11 residues. V was clipped by 10 bases and J by 4 bases, with 10 bases between them.

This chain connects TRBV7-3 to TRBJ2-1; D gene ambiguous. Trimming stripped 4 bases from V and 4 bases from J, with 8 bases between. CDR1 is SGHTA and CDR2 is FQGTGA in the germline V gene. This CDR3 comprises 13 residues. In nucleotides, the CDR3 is TGTGCCAGCAGCTCTCAACCATACAATGAGCAGTTCTTC. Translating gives CASSSQPYNEQFF.

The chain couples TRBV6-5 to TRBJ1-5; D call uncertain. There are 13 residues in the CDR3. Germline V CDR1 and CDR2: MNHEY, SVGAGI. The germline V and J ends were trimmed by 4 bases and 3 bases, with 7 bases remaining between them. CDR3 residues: CASSSRFNQPQHF. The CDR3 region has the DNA TGTGCCAGCAGTTCCCGATTCAATCAGCCCCAGCATTTT.

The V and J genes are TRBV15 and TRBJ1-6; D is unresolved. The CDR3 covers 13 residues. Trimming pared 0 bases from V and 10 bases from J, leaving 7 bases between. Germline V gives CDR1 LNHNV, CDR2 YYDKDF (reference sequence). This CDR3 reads CATSRDGGSPLHF. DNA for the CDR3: TGTGCCACCAGCAGAGATGGAGGGTCACCCCTCCACTTT.

The CDR3 DNA is TGTGCCAGCAGCCAACGGGACAAGAACACTGAAGCTTTCTTT. This sequence encodes CASSQRDKNTEAFF. The J gene is TRBJ1-1, the V gene TRBV3-1 (or the pseudogene TRBV3-2); D is possibly TRBD1 (6 bases). The CDR3 loop spans 14 amino acids. Germline values: CDR1 LGHDT, CDR2 YNNKEL (reference sequence). The V end was cut by 2 bases, the J end by 1 base, with 8 bases between.

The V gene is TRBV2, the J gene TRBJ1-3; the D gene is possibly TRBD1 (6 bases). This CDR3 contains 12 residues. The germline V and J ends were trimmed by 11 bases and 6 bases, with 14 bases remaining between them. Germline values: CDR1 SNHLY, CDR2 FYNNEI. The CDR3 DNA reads TGTGCCGAGGGGGGATCCGAAAACACCATATATTTT. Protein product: CAEGGSENTIYF.

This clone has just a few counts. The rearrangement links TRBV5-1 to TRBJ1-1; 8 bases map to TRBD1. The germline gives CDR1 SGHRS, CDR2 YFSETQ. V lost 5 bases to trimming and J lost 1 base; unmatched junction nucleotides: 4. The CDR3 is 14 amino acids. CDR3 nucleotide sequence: TGCGCCAGCAGTTTCGGGACAGGGAACACTGAAGCTTTCTTT. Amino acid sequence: CASSFGTGNTEAFF. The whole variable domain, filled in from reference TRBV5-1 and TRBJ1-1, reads KAGVTQTPRYLIKTRGQQVTLSCSPISGHRSVSWYQQTPGQGLQFLFEYFSETQRNKGNFPGRFSGRQFSNSRSEMNVSTLELGDSALYLCASSFGTGNTEAFFGQGTRLTVV.

As DNA, the CDR3 is TGTGCCAGCAGCTTGAACCCCCGTTTGGGCTACGAGCAGTACTTC. Protein sequence: CASSLNPRLGYEQYF. The chain employs TRBV7-9 and TRBJ2-7, with D unresolved. V lost 3 bases to trimming and J lost 3 bases, with 15 bases between them. CDR3 length: 15 residues. CDR1 is SEHNR and CDR2 is FQNEAQ in the germline V gene (reference sequence).

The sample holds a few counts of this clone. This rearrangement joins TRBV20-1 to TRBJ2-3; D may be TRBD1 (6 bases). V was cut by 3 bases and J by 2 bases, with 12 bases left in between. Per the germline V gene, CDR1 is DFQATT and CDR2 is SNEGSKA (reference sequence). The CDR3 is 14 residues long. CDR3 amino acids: CSASLGADTDTQYF. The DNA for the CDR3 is TGCAGTGCTAGTCTGGGGGCCGACACAGATACGCAGTATTTT.

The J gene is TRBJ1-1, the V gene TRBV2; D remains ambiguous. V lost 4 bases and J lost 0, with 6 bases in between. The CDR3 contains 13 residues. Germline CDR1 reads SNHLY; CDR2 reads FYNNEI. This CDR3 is CASSGQLNTEAFF. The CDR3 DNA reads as TGTGCCAGCAGTGGGCAGCTGAACACTGAAGCTTTCTTT. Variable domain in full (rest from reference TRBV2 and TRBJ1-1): EPEVTQTPSHQVTQMGQEVILRCVPISNHLYFYWYRQILGQKVEFLVSFYNNEISEKSEIFDDQFSVERPDGSNFTLKIRSTKLEDSAMYFCASSGQLNTEAFFGQGTRLTVV.

The CDR3 bases are TGTGCCAGTAGTATTAATTCGGGCAGGGCCTACGAGCAGTACTTC. Protein: CASSINSGRAYEQYF. The J gene is TRBJ2-7, the V gene TRBV19, with a tentative D call TRBD1 (5 bases). Germline assignment: CDR1 LNHDA and CDR2 SQIVND (reference sequence). V dropped 3 bases and J dropped 2 bases, with 14 bases sitting between them. The CDR3 has 15 amino acids.

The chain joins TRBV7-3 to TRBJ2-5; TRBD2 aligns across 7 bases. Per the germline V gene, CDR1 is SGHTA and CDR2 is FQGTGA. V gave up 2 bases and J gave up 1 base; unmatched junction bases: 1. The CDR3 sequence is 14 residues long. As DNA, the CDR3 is TGTGCCAGCAGCTTAGGCGGGGGCCAAGAGACCCAGTACTTC. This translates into CASSLGGGQETQYF.

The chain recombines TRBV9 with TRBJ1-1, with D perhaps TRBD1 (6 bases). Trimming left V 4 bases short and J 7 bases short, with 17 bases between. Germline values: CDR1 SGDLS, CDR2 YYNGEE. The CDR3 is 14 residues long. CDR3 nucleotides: TGTGCCAGCAGCTCTAGTGGGGGGCGCGGTGAAGCTTTCTTT. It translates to CASSSSGGRGEAFF.

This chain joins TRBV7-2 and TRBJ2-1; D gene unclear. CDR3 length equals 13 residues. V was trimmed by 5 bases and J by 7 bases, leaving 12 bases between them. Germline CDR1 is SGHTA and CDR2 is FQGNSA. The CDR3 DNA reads TGTGCCAGCAGCCCCCAACTTTCAAATGAGCAGTTCTTC. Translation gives CASSPQLSNEQFF.

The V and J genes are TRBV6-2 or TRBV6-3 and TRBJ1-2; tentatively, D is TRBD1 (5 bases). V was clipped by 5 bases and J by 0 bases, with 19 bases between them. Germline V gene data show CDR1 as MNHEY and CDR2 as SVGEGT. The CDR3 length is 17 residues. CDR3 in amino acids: CASSPNTLPGPNYGYTF. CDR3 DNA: TGTGCCAGCAGTCCGAACACCCTCCCGGGACCTAACTATGGCTACACCTTC.

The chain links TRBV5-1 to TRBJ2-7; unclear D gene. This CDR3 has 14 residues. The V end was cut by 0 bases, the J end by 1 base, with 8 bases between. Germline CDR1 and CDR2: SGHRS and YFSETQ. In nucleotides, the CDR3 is TGCGCCAGCAGCTTGGCTGAGAGTTCCTACGAGCAGTACTTC. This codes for CASSLAESSYEQYF.

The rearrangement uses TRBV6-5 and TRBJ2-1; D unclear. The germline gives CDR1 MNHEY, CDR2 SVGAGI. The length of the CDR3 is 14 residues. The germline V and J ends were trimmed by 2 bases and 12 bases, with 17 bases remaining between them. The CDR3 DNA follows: TGTGCCAGCAGTTACGCAGACACCTCATTAAGGCAGTTCTTC. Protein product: CASSYADTSLRQFF.

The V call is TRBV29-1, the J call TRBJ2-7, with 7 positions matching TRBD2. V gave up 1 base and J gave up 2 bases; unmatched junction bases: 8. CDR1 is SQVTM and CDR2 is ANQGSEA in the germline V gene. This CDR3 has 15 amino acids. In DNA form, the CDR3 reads TGCAGCGTTGAAGGAGGGAGCGGGGACCCCTACGAGCAGTACTTC. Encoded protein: CSVEGGSGDPYEQYF.